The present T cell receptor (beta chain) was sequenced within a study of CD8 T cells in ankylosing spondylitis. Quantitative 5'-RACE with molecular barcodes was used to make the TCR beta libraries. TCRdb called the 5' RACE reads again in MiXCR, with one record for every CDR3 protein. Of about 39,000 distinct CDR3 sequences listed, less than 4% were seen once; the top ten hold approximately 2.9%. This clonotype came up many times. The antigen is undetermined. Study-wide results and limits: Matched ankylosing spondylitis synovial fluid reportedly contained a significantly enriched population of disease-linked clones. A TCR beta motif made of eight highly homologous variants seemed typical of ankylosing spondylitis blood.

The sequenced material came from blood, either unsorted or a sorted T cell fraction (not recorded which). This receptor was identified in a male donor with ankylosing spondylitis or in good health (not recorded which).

The chain's CDR3 is CASSVTSGELITGELFF. The CDR3 nucleotides read TGTGCCAGCAGCGTTACTAGCGGGGAACTCATCACCGGGGAGCTGTTTTTT. The chain recombines TRBV9 with TRBJ2-2; 10 bases agree with TRBD2. With V trimmed by 2 bases and J by 4 bases, 8 bases remained unmatched. Germline V gives CDR1 SGDLS, CDR2 YYNGEE. The CDR3 length is 17 residues.